The 26 T cell receptor beta chains below come from one sample, sequenced in a study of blood T cell repertoires in COVID-19. TCRdb's table, derived via immunoSEQ multiplex PCR, lists solely in-frame clones and lacks some. The sample carries about 57,000 clones, approximately 78% recorded once. The sequenced material came from peripheral blood. These receptors came from a woman of 80 years or more with acute or convalescent COVID-19.

The gene calls are TRBV29-1 and TRBJ2-2, with 7 nucleotides matching TRBD1. This CDR3 region has 13 residues. V gave up 2 bases and J gave up 5 bases; unmatched junction bases: 2. CDR1 and CDR2 from the germline V gene are SQVTM and ANQGSEA. This CDR3 is CSVEKTGTGELFF. The CDR3 region has the DNA TGCAGCGTTGAAAAGACAGGGACCGGGGAGCTGTTTTTT.

The chain recombines TRBV6-4 with TRBJ2-3; 10 bases align to TRBD2. This CDR3 contains 14 residues. The ends lost 6 bases at V and 5 bases at J; junction bases unmatched: 5. Germline lookup yields CDR1 MRHNA and CDR2 SNTAGT. The DNA of the CDR3 is TGTGCCAGCAGCTCTAGCGGGGGTAGAGATACGCAGTATTTT. It translates to CASSSSGGRDTQYF.

This clone has a handful of counts. The chain has TRBV9 and TRBJ2-7, with D hard to call. The CDR3 has 15 residues. The germline V gene has CDR1 SGDLS and CDR2 YYNGEE. V was pared by 0 bases and J by 0 bases, with 10 bases between. The CDR3 spells CASSVGSGFSYEQYF. In DNA, the CDR3 is TGTGCCAGCAGCGTAGGCTCGGGTTTCTCCTACGAGCAGTACTTC.

This chain links TRBV2 with TRBJ1-2; the D gene is possibly TRBD1 (5 bases). Trimming shortened V by 6 bases and J by 6 bases, and 14 bases separated the two germline ends. CDR3 length: 13 amino acids. Germline CDR1 reads SNHLY; CDR2 reads FYNNEI. DNA for the CDR3: TGTGCCAGCAGCGCTACAGGTACAAATGGCTACACCTTC. This gives the protein CASSATGTNGYTF.

V gene TRBV7-2 combines with J gene TRBJ2-7; TRBD2 matches 11 bases. The CDR3 is made up of 14 amino acids. Germline V gene data show CDR1 as SGHTA and CDR2 as FQGNSA. The junction had 10 bases not matched to a gene; V was cut back by 5 bases and J by 10 bases. The CDR3 here is CASSPYSGGADQYF. In nucleotides, the CDR3 is TGTGCCAGCAGCCCCTATAGCGGGGGGGCTGATCAGTACTTC.

The genes are TRBV5-1 and TRBJ2-2; possibly TRBD2 for D (5 bases). The CDR3 totals 16 residues. Between the trimmed V and J ends, which lost 5 bases and 1 base, there was a span of 15 bases. The germline CDR1 and CDR2 sequences are SGHRS and YFSETQ. CDR3 DNA sequence: TGCGCCAGCAGTCAGAGGGCAGAAAAGAACACCGGGGAGCTGTTTTTT. This sequence encodes CASSQRAEKNTGELFF. The entire variable domain, with the rest obtained from reference TRBV5-1 and TRBJ2-2, is as follows: KAGVTQTPRYLIKTRGQQVTLSCSPISGHRSVSWYQQTPGQGLQFLFEYFSETQRNKGNFPGRFSGRQFSNSRSEMNVSTLELGDSALYLCASSQRAEKNTGELFFGEGSRLTVL.

This sequence joins TRBV11-2 and TRBJ2-1; D not resolved. The CDR3 is 13 amino acids. The V and J ends lost 5 bases and 7 bases respectively, with 12 bases between them. In germline, CDR1 is SGHAT, CDR2 FQNNGV. The CDR3 loop is CASSLMTGNEQFF. The DNA of the CDR3 is TGTGCCAGCAGCCTAATGACTGGGAATGAGCAGTTCTTC.

This clone was counted a single time. The rearrangement joins TRBV6-6 to TRBJ2-5; tentatively, D is TRBD2 (5 bases). This CDR3 contains 15 residues. Trimming left V 0 bases short and J 0 bases short, with 8 bases between. Germline V lookup: CDR1 MNHNY, CDR2 SVGAGI (reference sequence). This chain's CDR3 is CASSYSRGYQETQYF. The CDR3 nucleotides read TGTGCCAGCAGTTACTCGAGAGGGTACCAAGAGACCCAGTACTTC.

The CDR3 sequence: CASSLASVETQYF. The CDR3 DNA sequence: TGTGCCAGCAGCTTAGCTAGCGTAGAGACCCAGTACTTC. V gene TRBV7-2 combines with J gene TRBJ2-5, with D perhaps TRBD2 (5 bases). Germline CDR1 reads SGHTA; CDR2 reads FQGNSA. The CDR3 spans 13 residues. V lost 0 bases, J lost 4 bases, and 6 bases lay in between. Combining the CDR3 with reference TRBV7-2 and TRBJ2-5 gives the whole variable domain GAGVSQSPSNKVTEKGKDVELRCDPISGHTALYWYRQSLGQGLEFLIYFQGNSAPDKSGLPSDRFSAERTGGSVSTLTIQRTQQEDSAVYLCASSLASVETQYFGPGTRLLVL.

The chain couples TRBV9 to TRBJ2-5, with 7 positions matching TRBD1. CDR1 is SGDLS, CDR2 YYNGEE, per germline. This CDR3 spans 14 amino acids. The V gene end was trimmed by 3 bases and the J gene end by 5 bases; junction bases not matched to a gene: 7. CDR3: CASSASGGDETQYF. In DNA, the CDR3 is TGTGCCAGCAGCGCCTCAGGGGGAGACGAGACCCAGTACTTC.

The rearrangement joins TRBV4-1 to TRBJ2-7, with 7 bases fitting TRBD2. This CDR3 is built from 15 residues. The germline V gene encodes CDR1 MGHRA and CDR2 YSYEKL. After removal of 4 bases from V and 0 bases from J, the junction contained 6 bases not matched to a gene. The CDR3 region has the DNA TGCGCCAGCAGCCCTCCTCCGGGGGGCTCCTACGAGCAGTACTTC. The encoded protein is CASSPPPGGSYEQYF.

The chain carries TRBV5-1 and TRBJ2-3, with TRBD2 as a possible D gene (6 bases). Germline CDR1 and CDR2: SGHRS and YFSETQ. This CDR3 comprises 16 residues. V gave up 5 bases and J gave up 0 bases, with 16 bases separating them. The CDR3 region has the DNA TGCGCCAGCAGACAACGGGGGAGCCCTAGCACAGATACGCAGTATTTT. It yields the protein CASRQRGSPSTDTQYF.

The J gene is TRBJ1-1, the V gene TRBV3-1 (or the pseudogene TRBV3-2); 12 bases are shared with TRBD1. Germline V CDR1 and CDR2: LGHDT, YNNKEL (reference sequence). The V gene end was trimmed by 7 bases and the J gene end by 2 bases; junction bases not matched to a gene: 11. The CDR3 extends over 17 amino acids. CDR3 coding DNA: TGTGCCAGCACCAACGGGGACAGGGGGCCGGTCAACACTGAAGCTTTCTTT. Protein sequence: CASTNGDRGPVNTEAFF.

The chain recombines TRBV27 with TRBJ2-3, with D unresolved. V lost 5 bases to trimming and J lost 1 base, with 13 bases between them. This CDR3 contains 15 residues. CDR1 is MNHEY and CDR2 is SMNVEV in the germline V gene (reference sequence). CDR3 residues: CASSTMDEGTDTQYF. Here the CDR3 DNA reads TGTGCCAGCAGTACGATGGATGAGGGCACAGATACGCAGTATTTT.

The chain employs TRBV7-9 and TRBJ2-6; possible D gene TRBD2, 6 bases. The CDR3 runs to 17 residues. From germline, CDR1 is SEHNR and CDR2 FQNEAQ (reference sequence). Between the trimmed V and J ends, which lost 2 bases and 1 base, there was a span of 12 bases. The CDR3 reads CASSLFAGTSGANVLTF. CDR3 coding DNA: TGTGCCAGCAGCTTATTCGCAGGGACTTCTGGGGCCAACGTCCTGACTTTC.

This chain links TRBV10-2 with TRBJ2-2; 10 positions match TRBD2. After removal of 5 bases from V and 6 bases from J, the junction contained 6 bases not matched to a gene. The germline CDR1 and CDR2 sequences are WSHSY and SAAADI. This CDR3 is built from 15 residues. CDR3 in amino acids: CASSSSGGIAGELFF. DNA of the CDR3: TGCGCCAGCAGTAGTAGCGGGGGGATCGCCGGGGAGCTGTTTTTT.

This sequence joins TRBV4-1 and TRBJ2-4; 8 bases are shared with TRBD1. Germline V CDR1 and CDR2: MGHRA, YSYEKL. This CDR3 comprises 17 residues. The V segment lost 2 bases and the J segment 3 bases; nucleotides outside the gene matches: 9. CDR3 bases: TGCGCCAGCAGCCAACTTTTCCAGGGGGCGGACAAAAACATTCAGTACTTC. Translated, it gives CASSQLFQGADKNIQYF.

The chain joins TRBV25-1 to TRBJ2-7; 7 positions match TRBD1. This CDR3 has 15 residues. Losses at the gene ends were 3 bases for V and 0 bases for J; bases not matched to a gene: 5. The germline V gene encodes CDR1 MGHDK and CDR2 SYGVNS. CDR3 DNA: TGTGCCAGCAGTGATCTAAGACAGGGCTCCTACGAGCAGTACTTC. This codes for CASSDLRQGSYEQYF.

This chain links TRBV3-1 (or the pseudogene TRBV3-2) with TRBJ2-7; possible D gene TRBD2, 6 bases. There are 12 residues in the CDR3. Deletions cut 8 bases from V and 6 bases from J, with 14 bases between. Germline V gives CDR1 LGHDT, CDR2 YNNKEL (reference sequence). This CDR3 is CASRAGGVEQYF. The CDR3 DNA reads as TGTGCCAGCCGTGCCGGGGGAGTCGAGCAGTACTTC.

This clone has ten or more counts. This rearrangement joins TRBV4-1 to TRBJ2-3; 9 bases line up with TRBD2. V shed 2 bases and J 5 bases; nucleotides not matched to a gene: 8. CDR3 size: 16 residues. Germline loops: CDR1 MGHRA, CDR2 YSYEKL. The chain's CDR3 is CASSQLPGLARDTQYF. The DNA of the CDR3 is TGCGCCAGCAGCCAACTACCGGGACTAGCCCGAGATACGCAGTATTTT.

The rearrangement links TRBV6-5 to TRBJ2-7; D unresolved. The V gene lost 4 bases and the J gene lost 1 base, with 17 bases spanning the gap. The V gene's germline CDR1 is MNHEY and CDR2 SVGAGI. The CDR3 spans 16 residues. CDR3 region: CASSSRSWVKSYEQYF. Here the CDR3 DNA reads TGTGCCAGCAGTTCTAGATCTTGGGTAAAATCCTACGAGCAGTACTTC.

The chain couples TRBV18 to TRBJ2-4; perhaps TRBD2 as D (6 bases). Germline CDR1 and CDR2: KGHSH and LQKENI. The length of the CDR3 is 16 residues. V lost 3 bases to trimming and J lost 4 bases, with 16 bases between them. The CDR3 is CASSPLASHDKNIQYF. CDR3 sequence (DNA): TGTGCCAGCTCACCTCTAGCGTCCCACGATAAAAACATTCAGTACTTC.

Note on this clone: Other nucleotide sequences in the sample specify the same CDR3. The V and J genes are TRBV5-1 and TRBJ2-7; D is ambiguous. V was clipped by 0 bases and J by 3 bases, with 10 bases between them. The CDR3 is 14 residues long. Germline V CDR1 and CDR2: SGHRS, YFSETQ. The CDR3 sequence: CASSLDGRGYEQYF. The DNA for the CDR3 is TGCGCCAGCAGCTTGGACGGTAGAGGCTACGAGCAGTACTTC.

This chain joins TRBV5-6 and TRBJ1-6, with D possibly TRBD1 on 6 matching bases. V was clipped by 0 bases and J by 9 bases, with 13 bases between them. This CDR3 has 15 residues. CDR1 SGHDT and CDR2 YYEEEE come from the germline V gene. The CDR3 coding sequence is TGTGCCAGCAGCTTGGGAGCAGGGGCGGGTTCACCCCTCCACTTT. Protein product: CASSLGAGAGSPLHF.

The V gene is TRBV9, the J gene TRBJ1-1; 10 bases line up with TRBD1. This CDR3 comprises 16 residues. The J segment lost 1 base and the V segment lost 4 bases, leaving 7 bases of the junction unmatched. Germline V CDR1 and CDR2: SGDLS, YYNGEE. CDR3 DNA sequence: TGTGCCAGCAGCTTCGGGACAGGGGTACCGAACACTGAAGCTTTCTTT. Translating it yields CASSFGTGVPNTEAFF.

In this sample, this clone turned up a few times. The chain joins TRBV2 to TRBJ2-7; D may be TRBD1 (5 bases). The CDR3 contains 12 residues. Deletions cut 6 bases from V and 0 bases from J, with 6 bases between. The V gene's germline CDR1 is SNHLY and CDR2 FYNNEI. The CDR3 reads CASRDNSYEQYF. The DNA of the CDR3 is TGTGCCAGCAGGGACAACTCCTACGAGCAGTACTTC.